The clone carrying this TCR beta chain was detected a few times. Its antigen is not known. Germline CDR1 reads GTSNPN; CDR2 reads SVGIG (reference sequence). V was pared by 0 bases and J by 2 bases, with 8 bases between. The CDR3 has 13 residues. The data were obtained in a study of blood T cells in healthy people across ages. With a J-beta primer mix and a sample-barcoded 5' primer, a second PCR ran about 7 to 11 cycles. There were at least 2.5 million CDR3-containing paired-end reads obtained from each sample. One entry per CDR3 protein, called by TCRdb with MiXCR from the 5' RACE reads. The sample consists of about 680,000 distinct CDR3 sequences, around 48% of them appearing once. The authors drew 7.5 to 10 milliliters of peripheral blood from each donor. The extraction recovered at least 6 micrograms of total RNA per sample. General study results and limits: In the absence of known donor CMV status, changes in expanded clonotypes were possibly confounded.

Sequencing was done on a sample of blood. The chain recombines TRBV30 with TRBJ2-7, with D tentatively TRBD1 (6 bases). This TCR was recovered from a woman between 55 and 75 years old in good health. CDR3 sequence: CAWSVSGAYEQYF. The CDR3 DNA sequence: TGTGCCTGGAGTGTTTCAGGGGCCTACGAGCAGTACTTC.